The 32 T cell receptor beta chains listed next were all sequenced from one sample in a study of early T cells in non-severe SARS-CoV-2 infection. TCRdb reanalysed the 5' RACE reads using MiXCR and keeps one entry per CDR3 protein. Of 45,000 to 50,000 distinct CDR3 sequences detected, about 6.2% appear once; the ten largest clones hold roughly 6.9%. The sequences come from whole blood, collected at baseline. The receptors stem from an adult who was a healthcare worker with PCR-confirmed SARS-CoV-2 infection or an uninfected control (not recorded which).

This chain links TRBV3-1 with TRBJ2-1, with D perhaps TRBD1 (5 bases). The CDR3 is 15 amino acids. Germline V gene sequence: CDR1 LGHDT, CDR2 YNNKEL (reference sequence). Trimming removed 1 base from V and 2 bases from J, with 9 bases in between. The CDR3 here is CASSQVGVTYNEQFF. The CDR3 DNA is TGTGCCAGCAGCCAAGTAGGGGTCACCTACAATGAGCAGTTCTTC.

This clonotype showed up many times. The chain is built from TRBV30 and TRBJ2-3, with 9 bases that match TRBD2. Germline V gives CDR1 GTSNPN, CDR2 SVGIG (reference sequence). Trimming removed 8 bases from V and 4 bases from J; junction bases left unmatched: 13. The CDR3 is 15 residues long. The CDR3 spells CAAIRASGVADTQYF. In nucleotides, the CDR3 is TGTGCCGCGATAAGGGCTAGCGGGGTTGCAGATACGCAGTATTTT.

The chain links TRBV4-2 to TRBJ2-2; 11 nucleotides line up with TRBD1. The length of the CDR3 is 16 residues. V gave up 5 bases and J gave up 4 bases; unmatched junction bases: 6. Germline V CDR1 and CDR2: LGHNA, YNFKEQ. The chain's CDR3 is CASSAGQGAGTGELFF. CDR3 DNA: TGTGCCAGCAGCGCCGGACAGGGGGCTGGCACCGGGGAGCTGTTTTTT.

By proportion, this clonotype is medium-sized. The CDR3 DNA reads TGTGCCAGCAGTTTCGGGAGCGAGCAGTACTTC. It translates to CASSFGSEQYF. The chain has TRBV6-5 and TRBJ2-7, with D possibly matching TRBD2 (6 bases). The CDR3 totals 11 residues. Germline CDR1 and CDR2: MNHEY and SVGAGI. V was cut by 4 bases and J by 6 bases, with 7 bases left in between.

This clonotype was found many times. The V gene is TRBV11-2, the J gene TRBJ2-1; 14 positions agree with TRBD2. The CDR3 consists of 17 residues. Germline CDR1 reads SGHAT; CDR2 reads FQNNGV. V was pared by 5 bases and J by 5 bases, with 8 bases of the junction left unmatched. This CDR3 is CASSPPTSGRAHNEQFF. The DNA of the CDR3 is TGTGCCAGCAGCCCACCGACTAGCGGGAGGGCCCACAATGAGCAGTTCTTC.

This clonotype was picked up many times. The chain couples TRBV7-9 to TRBJ2-1; D is unresolved. This CDR3 is built from 14 residues. With 3 bases removed from V and 4 bases from J, the gap between germline ends came to 10 bases. The germline V gene has CDR1 SEHNR and CDR2 FQNEAQ (reference sequence). The CDR3 DNA reads as TGTGCCAGCAGCTTGTCAACTTTATACAATGAGCAGTTCTTC. The encoded protein is CASSLSTLYNEQFF.

This clonotype was seen ten or more times. The rearrangement links TRBV11-2 to TRBJ2-7; 13 nucleotides align to TRBD2. CDR3 length: 19 residues. Trimming took 5 bases from V and 2 from J; bases not matched to a gene: 15. In germline, CDR1 is SGHAT, CDR2 FQNNGV. The CDR3 DNA sequence: TGTGCCAGCAGCCCCATTTTTCGGACTAGCGGGAGCATACCCTACGAGCAGTACTTC. This translates into CASSPIFRTSGSIPYEQYF.

The CDR3 spells CASSLYPSGSYEQFF. In nucleotides, the CDR3 is TGTGCCAGCAGCCTCTACCCAAGCGGGAGCTATGAGCAGTTCTTC. This rearrangement joins TRBV6-5 to TRBJ2-1, with 8 bases matching TRBD2. This CDR3 has 15 amino acids. Germline assignment: CDR1 MNHEY and CDR2 SVGAGI. Trimming removed 6 bases from V and 8 bases from J; junction bases left unmatched: 12.

This clonotype has at least ten counts. The chain links TRBV7-9 to TRBJ2-1; TRBD1 aligns across 8 bases. The CDR3 totals 19 residues. Per germline, CDR1 SEHNR and CDR2 FQNEAQ (reference sequence). Trimming took 2 bases from V and 7 from J; bases not matched to a gene: 19. CDR3 DNA sequence: TGTGCCAGCAGCTTATTTTCCCTGCAGAGGACAGGGCGGCCGAATGAGCAGTTCTTC. It encodes CASSLFSLQRTGRPNEQFF.

This clonotype was observed many times. V gene TRBV12-3 or TRBV12-4 combines with J gene TRBJ2-7; 10 nucleotides match TRBD2. The CDR3 extends over 15 amino acids. V lost 4 bases and J lost 4; bases outside the gene matches: 7. The CDR3 DNA is TGTGCCAGCAGTTCAATCGGGACTAGCGAGTACGAGCAGTACTTC. It specifies CASSSIGTSEYEQYF.

This clonotype was seen repeatedly, ten times or more. The chain recombines TRBV2 with TRBJ2-2, with a tentative D call TRBD2 (5 bases). Germline V CDR1 and CDR2: SNHLY, FYNNEI. The CDR3 covers 14 residues. The germline V and J ends were trimmed by 2 bases and 4 bases, with 8 bases remaining between them. Written as DNA, the CDR3 is TGTGCCAGCAGTGAAATTCGGGGCACCGGGGAGCTGTTTTTT. Protein product: CASSEIRGTGELFF.

This clonotype has ten or more counts. The chain combines TRBV20-1 with TRBJ2-2; D remains unclear. Germline V CDR1 and CDR2: DFQATT, SNEGSKA (reference sequence). V was shortened by 5 bases and J by 2 bases, with 3 bases between the two germline ends. CDR3 length: 11 amino acids. This chain's CDR3 is CSAPNTGELFF. For the CDR3, the DNA is TGCAGTGCTCCAAACACCGGGGAGCTGTTTTTT.

The V and J genes are TRBV11-2 and TRBJ2-4; 12 bases are a match to TRBD2. V lost 2 bases, J lost 8 bases, and 7 bases stayed unmatched. This CDR3 is built from 16 residues. The V gene's germline CDR1 is SGHAT and CDR2 FQNNGV. Written as DNA, the CDR3 is TGTGCCAGCAGCTTACTAGCGGGAGGGCCCCTGGACATTCAGTACTTC. Residues: CASSLLAGGPLDIQYF.

In DNA, the CDR3 is TGTGCCAGCAGCTTGTGGGAGATTCGGACAGAAGCTTTCTTT. It codes for CASSLWEIRTEAFF. The chain uses TRBV5-4 and TRBJ1-1, with D perhaps TRBD1 (5 bases). Trimming shortened V by 1 base and J by 8 bases, and 15 bases separated the two germline ends. CDR1 and CDR2 (germline): SGHNT, YYREEE (reference sequence). This CDR3 has 14 amino acids.

A few counts support this clonotype. The chain carries TRBV5-1 and TRBJ2-5; the D gene is possibly TRBD2 (6 bases). The CDR3 sequence is 14 residues long. Germline CDR1 and CDR2: SGHRS and YFSETQ. V lost 4 bases and J lost 5, with 15 bases in between. CDR3 in DNA: TGCGCCAGCAGCCGAACCGGGACTGAGGAGACCCAGTACTTC. It specifies CASSRTGTEETQYF.

The rearrangement links TRBV19 to TRBJ2-5; D unresolved. The CDR3 contains 14 residues. V lost 6 bases to trimming and J lost 0 bases, with 11 bases between them. Germline CDR1 is LNHDA and CDR2 is SQIVND (reference sequence). Here the CDR3 reads CASSLVVDQETQYF. The DNA for the CDR3 is TGTGCCAGTAGCCTAGTGGTAGACCAAGAGACCCAGTACTTC.

There are many counts of this clonotype. J is TRBJ2-3 and V is TRBV15, with TRBD2 matching over 13 bases. Per germline, CDR1 LNHNV and CDR2 YYDKDF (reference sequence). Trimming took 5 bases from V and 7 from J; bases not matched to a gene: 6. The CDR3 has 15 residues. CDR3 sequence: CATSPGTSGTHTQYF. The CDR3 DNA reads as TGTGCCACCAGCCCGGGGACTAGCGGGACTCATACGCAGTATTTT.

This sequence joins TRBV11-2 and TRBJ1-1; 8 positions agree with TRBD1. The CDR3 runs 15 residues. With 4 bases clipped from V and 4 bases from J, the junction kept 8 bases outside the gene matches. Per the germline V gene, CDR1 is SGHAT and CDR2 is FQNNGV. The CDR3 DNA reads as TGTGCCAGCAGCTCTCGGACAGGGAGGAGCACTGAAGCTTTCTTT. Residues: CASSSRTGRSTEAFF.

The chain has TRBV19 and TRBJ2-2, with 7 nucleotides matching TRBD1. The CDR3 runs 15 residues. The germline CDR1 and CDR2 sequences are LNHDA and SQIVND (reference sequence). V trimming: 3 bases; J trimming: 6 bases; junction bases outside the gene matches: 7. The CDR3 DNA reads as TGTGCCAGTAGTATGAAGGGGGCGCCTTCCGGGGAGCTGTTTTTT. Translated: CASSMKGAPSGELFF.

This clonotype was observed many times. The chain uses TRBV6-2 or TRBV6-3 and TRBJ2-2; D unclear. CDR3 length equals 12 residues. The V end lost 6 bases, the J end lost 9 bases, and 11 bases lay between the germline ends. CDR1 MNHEY and CDR2 SVGEGT come from the germline V gene. The CDR3: CASRDTSWELFF. The CDR3 DNA sequence: TGTGCCAGCAGAGATACGTCCTGGGAGCTGTTTTTT.

The chain employs TRBV7-2 and TRBJ2-7, with TRBD2 matching 11 bases. Germline V gene lookup returns CDR1 SGHTA and CDR2 FQGNSA. The length of the CDR3 is 15 residues. V dropped 5 bases and J dropped 2; count of bases not matched to a gene: 5. In DNA form, the CDR3 reads TGTGCCAGCAGCCAGACTAGCGGGGCCACCTACGAGCAGTACTTC. Its translation is CASSQTSGATYEQYF.

This clonotype has a count of ten or more. The chain links TRBV6-5 to TRBJ2-2; perhaps TRBD2 as D (6 bases). The germline V gene has CDR1 MNHEY and CDR2 SVGAGI. The V end was cut by 2 bases, the J end by 1 base, with 11 bases between. The CDR3 has 16 residues. This CDR3 reads CASSYGLARNTGELFF. The CDR3 DNA sequence: TGTGCCAGCAGTTACGGGCTAGCGAGGAACACCGGGGAGCTGTTTTTT.

This clonotype was recorded a few times. V gene TRBV12-2 combines with J gene TRBJ2-5. TRBV12-2 has pseudogene status. There are 13 residues in the CDR3. CDR3 DNA sequence: TGTGCAAGTCGCTTAGATCTAAGGGAGACCCAGTACTTC. It specifies CASRLDLRETQYF.

With respect to this clonotype: One end of the junction varies from germline; a read error may be responsible. This rearrangement joins TRBV7-7 to TRBJ2-5; no definite D call. CDR1 is SSHAT, CDR2 FNYEAQ, per germline (reference sequence). The CDR3 is made up of 13 amino acids. DNA for the CDR3: TGTGCTAGCAGCTCAGCTAGTGTGGAGACCCAGTACTTC. Translation: CASSSASVETQYF.

The sample holds a few counts of this clonotype. The chain couples TRBV12-3 or TRBV12-4 to TRBJ1-1, with a tentative D call TRBD1 (5 bases). The V gene lost 7 bases and the J gene lost 1 base, with 13 bases spanning the gap. The CDR3 covers 14 residues. CDR3 loop: CASNKGTENTEAFF. The CDR3 coding sequence is TGTGCCAGCAATAAAGGGACGGAGAACACTGAAGCTTTCTTT.

The sample holds a few counts of this clonotype. This chain links TRBV28 with TRBJ1-4; D possibly corresponds to TRBD1 (5 bases). The germline V gene encodes CDR1 MDHEN and CDR2 SYDVKM. The germline V and J ends were trimmed by 10 bases and 0 bases, with 15 bases remaining between them. CDR3 size: 15 residues. CDR3 sequence: CATQGTQSTNEKLFF. Here the CDR3 DNA reads TGTGCCACCCAGGGAACCCAGTCAACTAATGAAAAACTGTTTTTT.

This clonotype was detected a few times. CDR3 loop: CASSEALGGTDTQYF. In DNA, the CDR3 is TGTGCCAGCAGTGAAGCGTTGGGAGGAACAGATACGCAGTATTTT. The rearrangement uses TRBV6-1 and TRBJ2-3; D possibly corresponds to TRBD2 (6 bases). This CDR3 is 15 amino acids long. The V and J ends lost 0 bases and 3 bases respectively, with 10 bases between them. CDR1 and CDR2 from the germline V gene are MNHNS and SASEGT.

This clonotype has just a few counts. V gene TRBV6-2 or TRBV6-3 combines with J gene TRBJ1-2; no reliable D call. This CDR3 comprises 12 residues. V was clipped by 2 bases and J by 7 bases, with 8 bases between them. Germline V gives CDR1 MNHEY, CDR2 SVGEGT. The CDR3 is CASSYGQVGYTF. The CDR3, as DNA: TGTGCCAGCAGTTACGGTCAAGTTGGCTACACCTTC.

The chain is built from TRBV29-1 and TRBJ1-1, with D unclear. The CDR3 is made up of 10 amino acids. CDR1 is SQVTM and CDR2 is ANQGSEA in the germline V gene. The V end lost 4 bases, the J end lost 4 bases, and 4 bases lay between the germline ends. The CDR3: CSVGFTEAFF. The CDR3 coding sequence is TGCAGCGTTGGTTTCACTGAAGCTTTCTTT.

This clonotype has just a few counts. V gene TRBV3-1 combines with J gene TRBJ2-2; no firm D call. V lost 4 bases and J lost 3, with 6 bases in between. CDR3 size: 13 residues. Germline V lookup: CDR1 LGHDT, CDR2 YNNKEL (reference sequence). CDR3 loop: CASSRSYTGELFF. The CDR3 DNA reads TGTGCCAGCAGCCGGAGTTACACCGGGGAGCTGTTTTTT.

In this sample, this clonotype turned up a few times. The rearrangement uses TRBV11-2 and TRBJ2-7; 10 nucleotides agree with TRBD1. The CDR3 is 14 amino acids. V lost 7 bases and J lost 5; bases outside the gene matches: 8. CDR1 is SGHAT, CDR2 FQNNGV, per germline. The CDR3 region is CASTTGTGVHEQYF. As DNA, the CDR3 is TGTGCCAGCACCACGGGGACAGGGGTCCACGAGCAGTACTTC. The variable domain in full, completed from reference TRBV11-2 and TRBJ2-7, reads EAGVAQSPRYKIIEKRQSVAFWCNPISGHATLYWYQQILGQGPKLLIQFQNNGVVDDSQLPKDRFSAERLKGVDSTLKIQPAKLEDSAVYLCASTTGTGVHEQYFGPGTRLTVT.

At least ten counts were recorded for this clonotype. V usage is TRBV11-2 and J usage is TRBJ2-7; D is possibly TRBD1 (5 bases). Germline V lookup: CDR1 SGHAT, CDR2 FQNNGV. The CDR3 is 12 residues long. V was trimmed by 5 bases and J by 3 bases, leaving 8 bases between them. The CDR3 DNA sequence: TGTGCCAGCAGCGTAGGGGTCTACGAGCAGTACTTC. This translates into CASSVGVYEQYF.